These T cell receptor beta chains were read from a single sample in a study of shared clonotypes between healthy human individuals. The repertoire was sequenced with immunoSEQ multiplex PCR; TCRdb's copy has only in-frame clones and lacks some. The sample has fewer than 550,000 clones; 75% to 80% are singletons. The sample was PBMCs. These receptors were taken from a woman in her thirties or forties in good health. Some clones in this sample may be carry-over from other donors' samples. Each CDR3 is given with its conserved first and last residue. D genes are given only for firm matches. Clone size is given for some rows only: seen once, a few or many times, or a class if the clone is expanded.

D gene	J gene	clone size	V gene	CDR3 DNA	CDR3 protein
TRBD2	TRBJ2-1	.	TRBV5-6	TGTGCCAGCAGCTTGGTCGGCGGGAGCCTCTACAATGAGCAGTTCTTC	CASSLVGGSLYNEQFF
.	TRBJ2-7	.	TRBV30	TGTGCCTGGAGTGTGGGTCGGTTCCGTTACGAGCAGTACTTC	CAWSVGRFRYEQYF
.	TRBJ2-6	few	TRBV5-1	TGCGCCAGCAGCTTAACCAGCTCTGGGGCCAACGTCCTGACTTTC	CASSLTSSGANVLTF
TRBD1	TRBJ1-1	.	TRBV4-1	TGCGCCAGCAGCCAGGCCGGGACAGGGGCCAGGGGATTT	CASSQAGTGARGF
.	TRBJ1-3	.	TRBV10-3	TGTGCCATCAGTGAGTCGAGGGGATGGGGAAACACCATATATTTT	CAISESRGWGNTIYF
TRBD2	TRBJ2-7	.	TRBV27	TGTGCCAGCAGTTGGTCGGGGGGCGAGCAGTACTTC	CASSWSGGEQYF
.	TRBJ2-1	.	TRBV6-1	TGTGCCAGCAGTGAAGTTGAAGGCTCCTACAATGAGCAGTTCTTC	CASSEVEGSYNEQFF
TRBD2	TRBJ2-7	.	TRBV18	TGTGCCAGCTCCGAGGGGCTAGCGGCCTCCTACGAGCAGTACTTC	CASSEGLAASYEQYF
TRBD2	TRBJ2-1	.	TRBV28	TGTGCCAGCAGTTTCCCCTACGCGGGAGGGCCTCACAATGAGCAGTTCTTC	CASSFPYAGGPHNEQFF
TRBD2	TRBJ2-1	.	TRBV4-1	TGCGCCAGCAGCCAAATGCCCCAGCGGGGCTACAATGAGCAGTTCTTC	CASSQMPQRGYNEQFF
.	TRBJ1-2	.	TRBV18	TGTGCCAGCTCACCAAACAGGCAGCCGGGACTCCTGGGGGCTAACTATGGCTACACCTTC	CASSPNRQPGLLGANYGYTF
.	TRBJ2-2	.	TRBV27	TGTGCCAGCAGCCTTTTTCCAGGAACCGGGGAGCTGTTTTTT	CASSLFPGTGELFF
.	TRBJ2-2	.	TRBV4-3	TGCGCCAGCAGCCAAGCTTTTGGCCTGAACACCGGGGAGCTGTTTTTT	CASSQAFGLNTGELFF